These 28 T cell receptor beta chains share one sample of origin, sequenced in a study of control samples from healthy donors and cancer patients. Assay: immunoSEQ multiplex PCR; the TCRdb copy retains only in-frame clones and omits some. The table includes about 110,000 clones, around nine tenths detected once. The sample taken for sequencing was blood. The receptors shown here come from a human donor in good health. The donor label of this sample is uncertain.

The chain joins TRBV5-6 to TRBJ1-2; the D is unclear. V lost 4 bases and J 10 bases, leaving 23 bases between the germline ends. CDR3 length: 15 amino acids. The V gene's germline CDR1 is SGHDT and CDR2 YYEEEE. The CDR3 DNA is TGTGCCAGCAGCCTGGGGTCGATCAAACGCCGATTCTACACCTTC. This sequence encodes CASSLGSIKRRFYTF. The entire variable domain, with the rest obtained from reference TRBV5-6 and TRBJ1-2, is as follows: DAGVTQSPTHLIKTRGQQVTLRCSPKSGHDTVSWYQQALGQGPQFIFQYYEEEERQRGNFPDRFSGHQFPNYSSELNVNALLLGDSALYLCASSLGSIKRRFYTFGSGTRLTVV.

CDR3 sequence (DNA): TGTGCCAGTAGTAGAGGGACGGCCTCCGCTAACTATGGCTACACCTTC. Protein: CASSRGTASANYGYTF. The chain links TRBV19 to TRBJ1-2; D might be TRBD1 (5 bases). This CDR3 comprises 16 residues. The V end was cut by 4 bases, the J end by 0 bases, with 15 bases between. Per the germline V gene, CDR1 is LNHDA and CDR2 is SQIVND (reference sequence).

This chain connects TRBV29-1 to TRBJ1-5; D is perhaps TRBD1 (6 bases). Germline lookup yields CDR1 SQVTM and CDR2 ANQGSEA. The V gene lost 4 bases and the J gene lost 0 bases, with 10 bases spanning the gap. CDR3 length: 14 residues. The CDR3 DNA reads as TGCAGCGTTGCCGGGACAAATAGCAATCAGCCCCAGCATTTT. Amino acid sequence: CSVAGTNSNQPQHF.

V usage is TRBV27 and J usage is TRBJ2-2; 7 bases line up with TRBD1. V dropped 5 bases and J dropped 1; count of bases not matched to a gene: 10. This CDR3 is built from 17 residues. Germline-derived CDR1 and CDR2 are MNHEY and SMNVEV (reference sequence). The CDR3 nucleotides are TGTGCCAGCAGTACACTACAGGGGATGGGGAACACCGGGGAGCTGTTTTTT. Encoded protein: CASSTLQGMGNTGELFF.

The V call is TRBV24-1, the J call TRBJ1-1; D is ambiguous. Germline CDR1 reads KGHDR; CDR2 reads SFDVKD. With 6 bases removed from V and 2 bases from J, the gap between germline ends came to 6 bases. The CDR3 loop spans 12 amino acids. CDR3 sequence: CATSLGNTEAFF. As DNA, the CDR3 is TGTGCCACCAGTCTGGGCAACACTGAAGCTTTCTTT.

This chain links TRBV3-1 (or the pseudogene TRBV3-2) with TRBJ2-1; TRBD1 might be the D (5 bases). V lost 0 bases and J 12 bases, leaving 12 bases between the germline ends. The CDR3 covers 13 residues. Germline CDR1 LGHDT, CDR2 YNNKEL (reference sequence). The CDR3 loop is CASSQEVGVRQFF. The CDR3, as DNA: TGTGCCAGCAGCCAAGAGGTAGGGGTACGGCAGTTCTTC.

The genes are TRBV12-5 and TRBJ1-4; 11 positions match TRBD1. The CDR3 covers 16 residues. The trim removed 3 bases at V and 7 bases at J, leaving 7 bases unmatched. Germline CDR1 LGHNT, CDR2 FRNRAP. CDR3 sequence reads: CASGLPAGTGGEKLFF. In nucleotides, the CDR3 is TGTGCTAGTGGTTTACCCGCCGGGACAGGGGGTGAAAAACTGTTTTTT.

The CDR3 sequence: CASSLASGKLSDTQYF. DNA of the CDR3: TGTGCCAGCAGCTTGGCGTCAGGGAAACTTTCAGATACGCAGTATTTT. This chain links TRBV5-6 with TRBJ2-3; TRBD1 might be the D (5 bases). This CDR3 contains 16 residues. V dropped 0 bases and J dropped 4 bases, with 15 bases sitting between them. Germline CDR1 SGHDT, CDR2 YYEEEE.

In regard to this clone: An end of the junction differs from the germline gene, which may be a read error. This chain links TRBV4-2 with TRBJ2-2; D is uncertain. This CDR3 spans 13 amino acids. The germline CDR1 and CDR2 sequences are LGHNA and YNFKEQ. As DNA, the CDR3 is TGTGCCAGCAGCCAAGAAGTGTGGTCCGAGCCGTTTTTT. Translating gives CASSQEVWSEPFF.

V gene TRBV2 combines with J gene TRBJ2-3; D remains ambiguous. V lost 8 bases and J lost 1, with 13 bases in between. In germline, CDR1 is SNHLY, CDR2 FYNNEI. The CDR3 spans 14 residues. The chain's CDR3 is CASGGVSRTDTQYF. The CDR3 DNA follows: TGTGCCAGCGGTGGAGTTTCCCGCACAGATACGCAGTATTTT.

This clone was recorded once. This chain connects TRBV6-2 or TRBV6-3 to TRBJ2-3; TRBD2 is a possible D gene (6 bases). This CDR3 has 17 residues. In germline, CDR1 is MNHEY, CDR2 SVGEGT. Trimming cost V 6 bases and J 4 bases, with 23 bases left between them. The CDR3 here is CASSPNPRTTFSDTQYF. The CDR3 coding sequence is TGTGCCAGCAGCCCAAACCCTCGGACTACCTTTTCAGATACGCAGTATTTT.

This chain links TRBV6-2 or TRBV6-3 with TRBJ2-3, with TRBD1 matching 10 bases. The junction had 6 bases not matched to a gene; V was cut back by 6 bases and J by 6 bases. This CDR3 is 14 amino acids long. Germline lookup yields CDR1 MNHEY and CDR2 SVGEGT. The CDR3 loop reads CASSRTGGLDTQYF. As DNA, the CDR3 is TGTGCCAGCAGCCGGACAGGGGGATTGGATACGCAGTATTTT.

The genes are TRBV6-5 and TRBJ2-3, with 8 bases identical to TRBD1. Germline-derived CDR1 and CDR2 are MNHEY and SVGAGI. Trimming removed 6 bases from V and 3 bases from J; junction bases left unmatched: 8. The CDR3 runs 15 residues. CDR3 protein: CASSPSDRVTDTQYF. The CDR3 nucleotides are TGTGCCAGCAGCCCCTCGGACAGGGTAACAGATACGCAGTATTTT.

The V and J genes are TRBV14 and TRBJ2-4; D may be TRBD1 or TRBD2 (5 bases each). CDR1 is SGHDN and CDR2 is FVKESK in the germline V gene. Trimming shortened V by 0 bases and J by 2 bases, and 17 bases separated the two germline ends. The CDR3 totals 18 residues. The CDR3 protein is CASSQDPGWGSTKNIQYF. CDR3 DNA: TGTGCCAGCAGCCAAGATCCCGGGTGGGGGTCCACCAAAAACATTCAGTACTTC.

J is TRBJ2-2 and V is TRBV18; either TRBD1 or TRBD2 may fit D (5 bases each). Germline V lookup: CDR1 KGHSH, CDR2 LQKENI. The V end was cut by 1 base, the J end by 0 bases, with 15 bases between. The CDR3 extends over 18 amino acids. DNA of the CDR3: TGTGCCAGCTCACCACGCCGGGGCCAAAACGCGAACACCGGGGAGCTGTTTTTT. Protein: CASSPRRGQNANTGELFF.

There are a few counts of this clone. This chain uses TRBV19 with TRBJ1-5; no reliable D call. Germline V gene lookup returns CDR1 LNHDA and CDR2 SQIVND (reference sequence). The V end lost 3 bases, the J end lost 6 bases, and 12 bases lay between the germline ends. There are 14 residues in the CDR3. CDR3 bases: TGTGCCAGTAGTATTACGAGTTTCGCTCAGCCCCAGCATTTT. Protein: CASSITSFAQPQHF.

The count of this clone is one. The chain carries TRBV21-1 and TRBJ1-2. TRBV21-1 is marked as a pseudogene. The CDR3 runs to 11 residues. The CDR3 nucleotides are TGTGCCACCGCGGGGGGCGATGGCTACACCTTC. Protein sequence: CATAGGDGYTF.

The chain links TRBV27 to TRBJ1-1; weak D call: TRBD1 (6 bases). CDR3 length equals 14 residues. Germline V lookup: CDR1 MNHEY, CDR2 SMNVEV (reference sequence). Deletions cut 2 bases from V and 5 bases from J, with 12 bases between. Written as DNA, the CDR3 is TGTGCCAGCAGTTTAAACAGGGTAGGGACTGAAGCTTTCTTT. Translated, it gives CASSLNRVGTEAFF.

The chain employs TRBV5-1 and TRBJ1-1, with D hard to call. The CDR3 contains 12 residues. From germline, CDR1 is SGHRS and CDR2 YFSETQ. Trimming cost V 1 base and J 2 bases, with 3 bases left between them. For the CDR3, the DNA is TGCGCCAGCAGCTTGAGCAACACTGAAGCTTTCTTT. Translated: CASSLSNTEAFF. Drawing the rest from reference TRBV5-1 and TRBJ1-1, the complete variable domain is KAGVTQTPRYLIKTRGQQVTLSCSPISGHRSVSWYQQTPGQGLQFLFEYFSETQRNKGNFPGRFSGRQFSNSRSEMNVSTLELGDSALYLCASSLSNTEAFFGQGTRLTVV.

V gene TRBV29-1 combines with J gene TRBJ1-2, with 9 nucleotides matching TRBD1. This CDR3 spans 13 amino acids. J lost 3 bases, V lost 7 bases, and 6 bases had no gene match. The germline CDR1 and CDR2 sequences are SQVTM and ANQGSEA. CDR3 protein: CSAGTGTYYGYTF. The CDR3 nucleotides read TGCAGCGCCGGGACAGGGACCTACTATGGCTACACCTTC.

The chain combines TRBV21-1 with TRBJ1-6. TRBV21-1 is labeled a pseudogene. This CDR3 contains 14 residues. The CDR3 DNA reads TGTGCCAGCAGCGACCCCCGGTGTGATTCACCCCTCCACTTT. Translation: CASSDPRCDSPLHF.

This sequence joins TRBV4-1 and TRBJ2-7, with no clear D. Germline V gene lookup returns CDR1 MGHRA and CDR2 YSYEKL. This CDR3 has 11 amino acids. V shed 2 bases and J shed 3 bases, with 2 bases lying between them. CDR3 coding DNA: TGCGCCAGCAGCCAAAACTACGAGCAGTACTTC. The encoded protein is CASSQNYEQYF.

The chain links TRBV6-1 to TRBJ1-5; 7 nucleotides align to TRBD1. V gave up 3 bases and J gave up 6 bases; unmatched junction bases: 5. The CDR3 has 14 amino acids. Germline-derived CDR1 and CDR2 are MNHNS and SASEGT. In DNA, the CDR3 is TGTGCCAGCAGTGAGGCAGGGGGTGTTCAGCCCCAGCATTTT. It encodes CASSEAGGVQPQHF.

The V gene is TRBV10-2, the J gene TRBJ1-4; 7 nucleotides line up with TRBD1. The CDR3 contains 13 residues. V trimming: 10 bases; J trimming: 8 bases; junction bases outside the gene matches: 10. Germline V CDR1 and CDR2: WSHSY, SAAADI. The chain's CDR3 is CATTQGLGEKLFF. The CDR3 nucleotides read TGCGCCACCACACAGGGGCTTGGGGAAAAACTGTTTTTT.

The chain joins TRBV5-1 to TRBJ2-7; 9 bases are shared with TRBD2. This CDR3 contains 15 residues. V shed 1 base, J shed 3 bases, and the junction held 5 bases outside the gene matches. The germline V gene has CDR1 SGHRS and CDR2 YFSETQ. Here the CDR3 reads CASSLHQAGGYEQYF. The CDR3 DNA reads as TGCGCCAGCAGCTTGCACCAAGCGGGGGGCTACGAGCAGTACTTC.

The CDR3 nucleotides are TGTGCTAGTGGTTTGGGCCTACAAGCGAACACCGGGGAGCTGTTTTTT. This translates into CASGLGLQANTGELFF. The chain joins TRBV12-5 to TRBJ2-2; D is ambiguous. Germline CDR1 reads LGHNT; CDR2 reads FRNRAP. V lost 1 base, J lost 0 bases, and 9 bases lay in between. The CDR3 extends over 16 amino acids.

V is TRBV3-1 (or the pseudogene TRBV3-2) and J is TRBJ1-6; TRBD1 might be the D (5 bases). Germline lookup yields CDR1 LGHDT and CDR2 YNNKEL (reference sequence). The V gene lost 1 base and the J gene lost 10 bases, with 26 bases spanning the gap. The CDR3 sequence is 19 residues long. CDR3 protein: CASSQGGRVGARRGSPLHF. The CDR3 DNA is TGTGCCAGCAGCCAAGGAGGACGAGTTGGGGCTAGGCGGGGGTCACCCCTCCACTTT.

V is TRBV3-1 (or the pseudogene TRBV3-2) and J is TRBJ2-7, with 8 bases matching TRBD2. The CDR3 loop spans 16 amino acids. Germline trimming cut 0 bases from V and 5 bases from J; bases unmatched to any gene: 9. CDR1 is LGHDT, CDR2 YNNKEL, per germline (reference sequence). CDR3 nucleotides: TGTGCCAGCAGCCAAGATAACGGGGGGGGCATGGACGAGCAGTACTTC. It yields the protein CASSQDNGGGMDEQYF.